This section outlines one TCR beta chain sequence together with its context. Its antigen specificity is not known. The data are from a study of T cell responses to AZD1222 COVID-19 vaccine (dated by TCRdb to the early 2020s). Describing the broader study: A total of about 240 trial participants underwent TCR sequencing, of whom around 200 received two doses of AZD1222 and 26 received two doses of the MenACWY control vaccine. Trial participants were enrolled into age subgroups of 18-55, 56-69 and 70-plus years, which contained roughly 140, 27 and 60 TCR-sequenced participants, respectively. Summary of the overall study and its limitations: Participants were mostly white British and included more females than males, and it was suggested by the authors that clonal diversity may have been underestimated. The vaccine-associated CD4 TCRs covered the entire spike protein, and the dominant responses fell in regions 160-218 and 743-854. Reportedly, almost half of the unique spike-specific TCRs recognized epitopes lying outside the regions that are mutated in the B.1.351 and B.1.1.7 variants. Because no day 14 peak-response samples were available, the repertoires could be characterized only after the peak T cell response. In the small 56-69-year group, the increase in depth fell short of significance, most likely because of low power. Spike-specific TCR breadth and depth rose significantly after two AZD1222 doses compared with day 0 and with MenACWY recipients. Only five or six AZD1222 recipients were SARS-CoV-2 seropositive at baseline, limiting conclusions about previously exposed vaccinees.

The CDR3 regions of human TCRbeta chains were analyzed by immunosequencing. Concerning the study's data processing: TCRs in the repertoires were compared against a reference library of SARS-CoV-2-specific TCRs that had been generated with the MIRA antigen-specificity platform. Breadth meant the fraction of unique TCRs that were SARS-CoV-2-associated, whereas depth meant the fraction of total T cells that were SARS-CoV-2-associated. Using the MIRA data, each spike-specific TCR was assigned both to the spike region to which the TCR was reactive and to a CD4 or CD8 class. Log10-transformed breadth and depth values were compared by one-way ANOVA with Sidak's multiple comparisons tests. The table was pulled from immuneACCESS by TCRdb, which kept in-frame rearrangements only. Such tables lose some clones; where checked, under half of the loss comes from unresolved V genes, and the rest has no known cause. V and J calls and clone size are copied from that table; D and trimming were computed from the DNA. The table for this sample lists around 150,000 clones. The ten largest clones add up to about 2% of the sample.

Reading the label with the study, this specimen's time point is: baseline before first vaccination. Vaccinee samples came from UK trials COV001 and COV002, including a single-blind randomized controlled phase 2/3 trial of AZD1222 (ChAdOx1 nCoV-19) in healthy adults. For TCRbeta chain sequencing, PBMC samples from trial participants were taken at day 0 and at day 28 after the second dose. The specimen sequenced was peripheral blood. The TCR comes from an adult in good health.

The CDR3 has the sequence CASSPLTSSPGDEQFF. DNA sequence: TGTGCCAGCTCACCACTGACTAGTAGTCCAGGTGATGAGCAGTTCTTC. The chain joins TRBV18 to TRBJ2-1, and perhaps TRBD2 as D gene, on 6 matching bases. The CDR3 measures 16 amino acids from cysteine to phenylalanine. CDR3 DNA only is kept here, 48 bases in frame from base 1. CDR1 and CDR2 (KGHSH, LQKENI) derive from the germline V gene. The trim is 1 base for V and 8 bases for J, with a gap of 18 bases between the germline ends.